The 20 T cell receptor beta chains reported below all come from one sample, sequenced in a study of T cells in Graves' hyperthyroidism and ophthalmopathy. RNA transcripts provided the source from which TCR beta CDR3 regions were amplified. The HTBI primer set drove a first-round RT-PCR of the TCR CDR3. TCRdb reprocessed the multiplex PCR reads with MiXCR, giving one entry per CDR3 protein. Among a few hundred thousand distinct CDR3 sequences listed, roughly 15% were seen once. The specimen sequenced was blood. The receptors stem from a woman aged 18-29 years with Graves' hyperthyroidism.

At least ten counts were recorded for this clonotype. The V and J genes are TRBV7-8 and TRBJ2-1, with D perhaps TRBD2 (5 bases). This CDR3 has 15 amino acids. CDR1 and CDR2 from the germline V gene are SGHVS and FQNEAQ. The V end lost 5 bases, the J end lost 9 bases, and 20 bases lay between the germline ends. The CDR3 DNA reads TGTGCCAGCAGCATAGTGGCCGCGAGGGTTACTGAGCAGTTCTTC. This sequence encodes CASSIVAARVTEQFF.

This sequence joins TRBV11-2 and TRBJ2-1, with D perhaps TRBD2 (5 bases). Trimming shortened V by 4 bases and J by 8 bases, and 18 bases separated the two germline ends. The CDR3 contains 15 residues. Germline loops: CDR1 SGHAT, CDR2 FQNNGV. The CDR3 sequence is CASSYAGITKDEQFF. CDR3 DNA: TGTGCCAGCAGCTATGCCGGGATTACTAAGGATGAGCAGTTCTTC.

This clonotype was picked up many times. This sequence joins TRBV2 and TRBJ1-5; 9 bases match TRBD1. Germline loops: CDR1 SNHLY, CDR2 FYNNEI. The J segment lost 6 bases and the V segment lost 1 base, leaving 4 bases of the junction unmatched. The CDR3 runs to 15 residues. Here the CDR3 DNA reads TGTGCCAGCAGTGAAGGACAGGGGGACTTTCAGCCCCAGCATTTT. Its translation is CASSEGQGDFQPQHF.

This clonotype was recorded many times. The chain uses TRBV12-3 or TRBV12-4 and TRBJ2-1; 15 bases fit TRBD2. Unmatched junction bases numbered 5, after V lost 2 bases and J lost 9 bases. The CDR3 is 16 amino acids. The CDR3 DNA sequence: TGTGCCAGCAGTTTATCCTGGGGACTAGCGGGAGGTGAGCAGTTCTTC. This gives the protein CASSLSWGLAGGEQFF.

Ten or more counts support this clonotype. The chain uses TRBV9 and TRBJ2-3, with 7 bases identical to TRBD2. Germline V CDR1 and CDR2: SGDLS, YYNGEE. Unmatched junction bases numbered 8, after V lost 1 base and J lost 6 bases. The CDR3 runs 15 residues. CDR3 in amino acids: CASSVSAGRGDTQYF. The CDR3 DNA reads TGTGCCAGCAGCGTATCAGCGGGACGCGGGGATACGCAGTATTTT.

The sample holds a few counts of this clonotype. The chain is built from TRBV28 and TRBJ2-7, with D possibly called TRBD1 or TRBD2 (7 bases each). Germline V gene lookup returns CDR1 MDHEN and CDR2 SYDVKM. V lost 4 bases, J lost 4 bases, and 14 bases lay in between. The CDR3 length is 14 residues. CDR3 sequence: CASSSGGASYEQYF. The CDR3, as DNA: TGTGCCAGCAGTTCAGGGGGGGCGAGTTACGAGCAGTACTTC. Supplemented by reference TRBV28 and TRBJ2-7, the full variable domain reads DVKVTQSSRYLVKRTGEKVFLECVQDMDHENMFWYRQDPGLGLRLIYFSYDVKMKEKGDIPEGYSVSREKKERFSLILESASTNQTSMYLCASSSGGASYEQYFGPGTRLTVT.

This clonotype was picked up many times. J is TRBJ2-7 and V is TRBV20-1; D tentatively fits TRBD1 or TRBD2 (5 bases each). V shed 3 bases and J shed 2 bases, with 14 bases lying between them. Germline loops: CDR1 DFQATT, CDR2 SNEGSKA (reference sequence). There are 14 residues in the CDR3. In DNA, the CDR3 is TGCAGTGCTAGCTCCGGGACCGGGCCCTACGAGCAGTACTTC. It specifies CSASSGTGPYEQYF.

The rearrangement links TRBV28 to TRBJ2-7, with D unresolved. CDR1 is MDHEN and CDR2 is SYDVKM in the germline V gene. Trimming cost V 3 bases and J 7 bases, with 16 bases left between them. The CDR3 totals 14 residues. CDR3 nucleotides: TGTGCCAGCAGTTTTAATAGTTACCTGTCTGAGCAGTACTTC. Translating it yields CASSFNSYLSEQYF.

The chain is built from TRBV3-1 and TRBJ2-1, with D unclear. This CDR3 spans 12 amino acids. Germline CDR1 LGHDT, CDR2 YNNKEL (reference sequence). V lost 0 bases, J lost 13 bases, and 10 bases lay in between. The CDR3 DNA sequence: TGTGCCAGCAGCCAAGAGGCAGTGACCCAGTTCTTC. Its protein is CASSQEAVTQFF.

This clonotype was detected many times. This chain links TRBV5-1 with TRBJ2-7; 8 bases agree with TRBD2. Germline V CDR1 and CDR2: SGHRS, YFSETQ. V was pared by 2 bases and J by 5 bases, with 9 bases of the junction left unmatched. The CDR3 length is 15 residues. CDR3 in DNA: TGCGCCAGCAGCTTCCTGGTGGGACTAGGGGACGAGCAGTACTTC. It encodes CASSFLVGLGDEQYF.

This clonotype was seen many times. The chain has TRBV3-1 and TRBJ2-2, with TRBD2 as a possible D gene (5 bases). Germline assignment: CDR1 LGHDT and CDR2 YNNKEL (reference sequence). The CDR3 spans 13 residues. V was pared by 0 bases and J by 7 bases, with 6 bases between. CDR3 in DNA: TGTGCCAGCAGCCAAGAACTAGACGGGGAGCTGTTTTTT. The encoded protein is CASSQELDGELFF.

In its sample, this clonotype was seen many times. CDR3 DNA: TGTGCCAGCAGTTACCGGGCTTCCTACAATGAGCAGTTCTTC. This gives the protein CASSYRASYNEQFF. V gene TRBV6-2 or TRBV6-3 combines with J gene TRBJ2-1; D gene unclear. Germline CDR1 and CDR2: MNHEY and SVGEGT. Trimming left V 2 bases short and J 1 base short, with 6 bases between. The CDR3 length is 14 residues.

This clonotype was observed many times. The chain links TRBV20-1 to TRBJ2-3; the match to TRBD2 covers 8 bases. Germline loops: CDR1 DFQATT, CDR2 SNEGSKA (reference sequence). The CDR3 runs to 17 residues. Losses at the gene ends were 0 bases for V and 3 bases for J; bases not matched to a gene: 11. The DNA for the CDR3 is TGCAGTGCTAGAGATTCCGCCAGCGGGAGTTTGACAGATACGCAGTATTTT. Translating it yields CSARDSASGSLTDTQYF.

This clonotype has at least ten counts. V and J are TRBV28 and TRBJ2-5, with D perhaps TRBD1 or TRBD2 (5 bases each). The V end was cut by 3 bases, the J end by 5 bases, with 10 bases between. CDR1 is MDHEN and CDR2 is SYDVKM in the germline V gene. The CDR3 is made up of 13 amino acids. The CDR3 loop reads CASSFKGRETQYF. The DNA for the CDR3 is TGTGCCAGCAGTTTTAAGGGACGTGAGACCCAGTACTTC.

The table lists this clonotype with a few counts. The V and J genes are TRBV28 and TRBJ1-2; 7 positions agree with TRBD1. The CDR3 contains 15 residues. The V and J ends lost 5 bases and 2 bases, in that order; junction bases with no gene match: 8. Germline V lookup: CDR1 MDHEN, CDR2 SYDVKM. CDR3 region: CASSPTTGTNYGYTF. For the CDR3, the DNA is TGTGCCAGCAGTCCAACGACAGGGACAAACTATGGCTACACCTTC.

This clonotype was seen at least ten times. The V and J genes are TRBV5-1 and TRBJ2-3, with TRBD1 matching over 12 bases. V was clipped by 4 bases and J by 3 bases; unmatched bases: 3. CDR1 is SGHRS, CDR2 YFSETQ, per germline. The CDR3 has 15 residues. The CDR3 bases are TGCGCCAGCAGCGAGGGACAGGGGGCAACAGATACGCAGTATTTT. Amino acids: CASSEGQGATDTQYF. Full variable domain (remainder filled in from reference TRBV5-1 and TRBJ2-3): KAGVTQTPRYLIKTRGQQVTLSCSPISGHRSVSWYQQTPGQGLQFLFEYFSETQRNKGNFPGRFSGRQFSNSRSEMNVSTLELGDSALYLCASSEGQGATDTQYFGPGTRLTVL.

This clonotype is a singleton in its sample. V and J are TRBV27 and TRBJ2-7, with 8 nucleotides matching TRBD1. V shed 9 bases and J 3 bases; nucleotides not matched to a gene: 4. The CDR3 is 12 residues long. Germline V CDR1 and CDR2: MNHEY, SMNVEV (reference sequence). CDR3 in DNA: TGTGCCAGTTCTGGACAGGGCTACGAGCAGTACTTC. This translates into CASSGQGYEQYF.

V and J are TRBV24-1 and TRBJ2-2; TRBD2 matches 9 bases. J gave up 2 bases and V 10 bases, and 7 bases lay outside the gene matches. The germline CDR1 and CDR2 sequences are KGHDR and SFDVKD. The CDR3 is made up of 15 amino acids. CDR3 sequence (DNA): TGTGCCACGGATCGTAGCGGGAGCAACACCGGGGAGCTGTTTTTT. Protein: CATDRSGSNTGELFF.

This rearrangement joins TRBV15 to TRBJ1-5; D not certain. CDR1 is LNHNV and CDR2 is YYDKDF in the germline V gene (reference sequence). The V end lost 0 bases, the J end lost 0 bases, and 6 bases lay between the germline ends. This CDR3 comprises 15 residues. CDR3 nucleotides: TGTGCCACCAGCAGAGATGGGGATAGCAATCAGCCCCAGCATTTT. Translating gives CATSRDGDSNQPQHF.

This clonotype was observed a handful of times. CDR3 sequence: CASKGSGTWNEQFF. CDR3 bases: TGCGCCAGCAAGGGGTCCGGGACGTGGAATGAGCAGTTCTTC. This chain connects TRBV4-1 to TRBJ2-1; the D gene could be TRBD1 or TRBD2 (5 bases each). This CDR3 is built from 14 residues. V shed 7 bases and J shed 7 bases, with 17 bases lying between them. Germline lookup yields CDR1 MGHRA and CDR2 YSYEKL.